The subject of this entry is one T cell receptor beta chain. This record belongs to a study of blood T cell repertoires in COVID-19. Across the whole study: Spain, Italy and the United States supplied samples that represented acute and convalescent COVID-19.

Clones were read by immunoSEQ multiplex PCR, and TCRdb kept only the in-frame ones, dropping some. This sample has about 110,000 clones, with over 70% found just once. The sequence derives from a human donor in a cohort sampled during active or convalescent COVID-19. The sequencing input was peripheral blood.

The DNA for the CDR3 is TGTGCCAGCAGTTTATCAGCGTTCGCGAACACCGGGGAGCTGTTTTTT. This gives the protein CASSLSAFANTGELFF. This chain connects TRBV27 to TRBJ2-2, with D unclear. The CDR3 loop spans 16 amino acids. Trimming removed 0 bases from V and 0 bases from J, with 8 bases in between. CDR1 is MNHEY, CDR2 SMNVEV, per germline (reference sequence).